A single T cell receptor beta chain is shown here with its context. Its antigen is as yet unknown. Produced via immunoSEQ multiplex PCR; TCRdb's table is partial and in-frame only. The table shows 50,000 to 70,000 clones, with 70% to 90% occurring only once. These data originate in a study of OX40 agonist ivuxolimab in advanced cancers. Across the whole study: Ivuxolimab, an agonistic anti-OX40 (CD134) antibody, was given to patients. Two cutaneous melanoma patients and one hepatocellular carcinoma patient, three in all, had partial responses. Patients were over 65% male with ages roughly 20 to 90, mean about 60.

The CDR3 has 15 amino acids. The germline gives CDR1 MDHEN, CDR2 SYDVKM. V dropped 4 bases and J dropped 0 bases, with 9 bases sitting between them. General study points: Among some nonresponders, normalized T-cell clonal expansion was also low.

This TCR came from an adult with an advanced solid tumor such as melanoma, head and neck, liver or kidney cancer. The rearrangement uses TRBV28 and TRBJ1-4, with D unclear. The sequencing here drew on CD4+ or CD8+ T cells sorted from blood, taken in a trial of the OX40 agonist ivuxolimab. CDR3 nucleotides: TGTGCCAGCAGTTCCCTCCTGTCAACTAATGAAAAACTGTTTTTT. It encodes CASSSLLSTNEKLFF.